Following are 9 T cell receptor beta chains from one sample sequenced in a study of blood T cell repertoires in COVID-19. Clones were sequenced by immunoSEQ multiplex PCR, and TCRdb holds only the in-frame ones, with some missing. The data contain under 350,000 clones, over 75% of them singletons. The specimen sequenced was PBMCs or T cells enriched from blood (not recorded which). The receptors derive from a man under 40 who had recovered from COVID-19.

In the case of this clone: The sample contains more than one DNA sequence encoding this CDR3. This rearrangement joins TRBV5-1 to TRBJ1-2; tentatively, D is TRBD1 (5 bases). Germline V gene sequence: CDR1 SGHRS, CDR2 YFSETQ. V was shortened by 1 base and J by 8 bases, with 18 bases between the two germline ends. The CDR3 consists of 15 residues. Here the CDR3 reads CASSLTTGELRGYTF. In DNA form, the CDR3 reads TGCGCCAGCAGCTTGACCACAGGCGAATTGCGGGGCTACACCTTC.

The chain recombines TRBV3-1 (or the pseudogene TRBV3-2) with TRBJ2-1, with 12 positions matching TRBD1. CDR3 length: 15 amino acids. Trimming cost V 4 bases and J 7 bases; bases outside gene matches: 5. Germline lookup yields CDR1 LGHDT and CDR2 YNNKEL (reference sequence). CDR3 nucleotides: TGTGCCAGCAGCCGGACGGGACAGGGGGCGAATGAGCAGTTCTTC. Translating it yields CASSRTGQGANEQFF.

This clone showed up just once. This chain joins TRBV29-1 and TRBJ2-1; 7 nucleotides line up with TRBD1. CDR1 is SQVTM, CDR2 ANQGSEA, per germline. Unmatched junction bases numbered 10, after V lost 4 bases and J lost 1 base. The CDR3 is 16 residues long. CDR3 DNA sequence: TGCAGCGTTGGGGGTTCAACAGGGGCGTCCTACAATGAGCAGTTCTTC. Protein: CSVGGSTGASYNEQFF.

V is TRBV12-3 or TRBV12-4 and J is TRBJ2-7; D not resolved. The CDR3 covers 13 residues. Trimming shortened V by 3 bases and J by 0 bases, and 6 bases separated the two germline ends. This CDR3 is CASSFQRSYEQYF. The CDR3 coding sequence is TGTGCCAGCAGTTTCCAGCGCTCCTACGAGCAGTACTTC.

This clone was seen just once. Written as DNA, the CDR3 is TGTGCCAGTAGTATTATAGTAAGCGGCCTATACAATGAGCAGTTCTTC. Protein sequence: CASSIIVSGLYNEQFF. The V call is TRBV19, the J call TRBJ2-1; a weak D match, TRBD2 (5 bases). Trimming took 3 bases from V and 4 from J, leaving 16 bases between them. This CDR3 comprises 16 residues. CDR1 is LNHDA and CDR2 is SQIVND in the germline V gene (reference sequence).

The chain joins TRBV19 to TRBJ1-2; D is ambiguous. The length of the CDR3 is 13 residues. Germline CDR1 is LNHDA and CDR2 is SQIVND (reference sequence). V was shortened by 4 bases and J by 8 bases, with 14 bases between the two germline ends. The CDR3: CASSTPGSGGYTF. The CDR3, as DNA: TGTGCCAGTAGTACCCCGGGCAGCGGGGGCTACACCTTC. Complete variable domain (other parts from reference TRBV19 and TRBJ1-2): DGGITQSPKYLFRKEGQNVTLSCEQNLNHDAMYWYRQDPGQGLRLIYYSQIVNDFQKGDIAEGYSVSREKKESFPLTVTSAQKNPTAFYLCASSTPGSGGYTFGSGTRLTVV.

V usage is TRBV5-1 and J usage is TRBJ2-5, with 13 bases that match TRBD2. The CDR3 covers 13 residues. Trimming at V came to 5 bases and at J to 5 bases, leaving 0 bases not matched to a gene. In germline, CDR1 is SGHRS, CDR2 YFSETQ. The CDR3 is CASRGLAGETQYF. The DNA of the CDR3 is TGCGCCAGCAGGGGACTAGCGGGGGAGACCCAGTACTTC.

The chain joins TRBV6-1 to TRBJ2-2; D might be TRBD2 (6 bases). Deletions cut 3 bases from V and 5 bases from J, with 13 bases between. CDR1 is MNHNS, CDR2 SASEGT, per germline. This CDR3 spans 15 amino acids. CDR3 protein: CASSDGGALTGELFF. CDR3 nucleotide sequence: TGTGCCAGCAGTGACGGGGGTGCGTTAACCGGGGAGCTGTTTTTT.

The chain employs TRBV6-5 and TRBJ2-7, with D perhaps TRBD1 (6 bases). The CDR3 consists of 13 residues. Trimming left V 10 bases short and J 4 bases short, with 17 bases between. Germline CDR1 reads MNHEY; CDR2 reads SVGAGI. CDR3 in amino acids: CATCRDTRYEQYF. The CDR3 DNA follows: TGTGCCACCTGCCGGGACACTAGGTACGAGCAGTACTTC.